This TCR beta chain was recovered during a study of T cell responses to AZD1222 COVID-19 vaccine. General study results and limits: Spike was spanned by vaccine-associated CD4 TCRs, with dominance at 160-218 and 743-854.

Regarding this clone: Its matching antigen is unknown.

TCRdb's copy holds only in-frame clones and misses some; the assay was immunoSEQ multiplex PCR. The repertoire holds about 120,000 clones, with about 90% as singletons. Germline V lookup: CDR1 LNHNV, CDR2 YYDKDF (reference sequence). The CDR3 consists of 15 residues. The V end lost 2 bases, the J end lost 0 bases, and 11 bases lay between the germline ends. J is TRBJ2-7 and V is TRBV15, with D perhaps matching TRBD2 (5 bases). Sequencing was performed on peripheral blood, taken on day 0 of AZD1222 vaccination. This receptor was taken from an adult in good health. Here the CDR3 reads CATSRRAGDSYEQYF. The CDR3 DNA follows: TGTGCCACCAGCAGACGGGCCGGGGACTCCTACGAGCAGTACTTC.